Following are 18 T cell receptor beta chains from one sample sequenced in a study of post-analysis software for immune sequencing data. Notes on the study in general: In patients, a few TRBV segments were more frequent than in controls, with TRBV5-6, TRBV5-1 and TRBV20-1 among them.

No cognate antigen is known for these TCRs. Unique molecular identifiers had been added to the TCR beta cDNA libraries. TCRdb analysed the PCR reads with MiXCR anew, one entry per CDR3 protein. Of roughly 430,000 distinct CDR3 sequences listed, approximately 38% are singletons. Sequencing used blood. The receptors here all came from a girl aged 2-15 years with multiple sclerosis.

This rearrangement joins TRBV12-3 or TRBV12-4 to TRBJ2-5; D assignment may be TRBD1 or TRBD2 (5 bases each). Trimming took off 3 bases at V and 3 bases at J, with 11 bases between the two ends. This CDR3 has 14 residues. In nucleotides, the CDR3 is TGTGCCAGCAGTTTTTCCGGGACGAAAGAGACCCAGTACTTC. Encoded protein: CASSFSGTKETQYF.

The chain combines TRBV12-3 or TRBV12-4 with TRBJ1-1, with D tentatively TRBD1 (5 bases). Trimming removed 5 bases at V and 4 bases at J, with 11 bases between. This CDR3 spans 13 amino acids. CDR3 coding DNA: TGTGCCAGCAGTACTCAGGGTCTCACTGAAGCTTTCTTT. This sequence encodes CASSTQGLTEAFF.

This clonotype has more than one count but fewer than ten. The rearrangement links TRBV29-1 to TRBJ2-1; perhaps TRBD2 as D (5 bases). The CDR3 spans 13 residues. V was cut by 7 bases and J by 0 bases, with 10 bases left in between. The germline CDR1 and CDR2 sequences are SQVTM and ANQGSEA. The CDR3 sequence: CSGEAVSYNEQFF. The CDR3 DNA reads as TGCAGCGGAGAAGCGGTCTCCTACAATGAGCAGTTCTTC.

This clonotype was observed a few times. The chain is built from TRBV7-9 and TRBJ2-1; D unclear. CDR1 and CDR2 from the germline V gene are SEHNR and FQNEAQ (reference sequence). The CDR3 covers 14 residues. Trimming stripped 5 bases from V and 0 bases from J, with 8 bases between. The CDR3 loop reads CASSPKSSYNEQFF. The DNA of the CDR3 is TGTGCCAGCAGCCCAAAGAGCTCCTACAATGAGCAGTTCTTC.

This rearrangement joins TRBV11-2 to TRBJ2-4; perhaps D is TRBD1 or TRBD2 (5 bases each). The germline V and J ends were trimmed by 3 bases and 8 bases, with 14 bases remaining between them. Looked up from germline, CDR1 is SGHAT and CDR2 is FQNNGV. The CDR3 has 14 residues. As DNA, the CDR3 is TGTGCCAGCAGCTTTGGGGGTGAAGTAGACATTCAGTACTTC. The encoded protein is CASSFGGEVDIQYF. Supplemented by reference TRBV11-2 and TRBJ2-4, the full variable domain reads EAGVAQSPRYKIIEKRQSVAFWCNPISGHATLYWYQQILGQGPKLLIQFQNNGVVDDSQLPKDRFSAERLKGVDSTLKIQPAKLEDSAVYLCASSFGGEVDIQYFGAGTRLSVL.

The chain recombines TRBV28 with TRBJ1-6; 7 positions match TRBD1. J was trimmed by 6 bases and V by 5 bases; bases with no gene match: 1. CDR1 is MDHEN and CDR2 is SYDVKM in the germline V gene. The CDR3 consists of 13 residues. CDR3 sequence reads: CASSGTVNSPLHF. The CDR3 coding sequence is TGTGCCAGCAGTGGGACAGTTAATTCACCCCTCCACTTT.

This clonotype was recorded a few times. The V gene is TRBV5-1, the J gene TRBJ2-3; TRBD2 matches 15 bases. Germline V gene sequence: CDR1 SGHRS, CDR2 YFSETQ. After removal of 7 bases from V and 2 bases from J, the junction contained 8 bases not matched to a gene. The length of the CDR3 is 17 residues. Written as DNA, the CDR3 is TGCGCCAGCTACTCCGGGACTAGCGGGGGGTCCACAGATACGCAGTATTTT. Amino acid sequence: CASYSGTSGGSTDTQYF.

In DNA form, the CDR3 reads TGTGCCAGCAGCCAAGGAGGGCTCCGGTACTTC. Translating it yields CASSQGGLRYF. The gene calls are TRBV4-2 and TRBJ2-5; tentatively, D is TRBD2 (5 bases). CDR1 is LGHNA and CDR2 is YNFKEQ in the germline V gene. The CDR3 is made up of 11 amino acids. The V and J ends lost 1 base and 13 bases respectively, with 10 bases between them.

Many counts were recorded for this clonotype. CDR3 DNA: TGTGCCAGCAGCCCGGGCCCGAACACTGAAGCTTTCTTT. Its protein is CASSPGPNTEAFF. V and J are TRBV7-6 and TRBJ1-1; D is uncertain. Germline V lookup: CDR1 SGHVS, CDR2 FNYEAQ. Trimming cost V 5 bases and J 1 base, with 8 bases left between them. The CDR3 loop spans 13 amino acids.

The gene calls are TRBV29-1 and TRBJ2-7; 12 positions match TRBD2. The germline gives CDR1 SQVTM, CDR2 ANQGSEA. The CDR3 runs 13 residues. The trim removed 5 bases at V and 4 bases at J, leaving 3 bases unmatched. CDR3 nucleotide sequence: TGCAGCGTTCGGACTAGCGGGACTTACGAGCAGTACTTC. Translated: CSVRTSGTYEQYF.

The table lists this clonotype with a count of one. The rearrangement joins TRBV20-1 to TRBJ2-5; 7 bases agree with TRBD2. CDR3 length equals 14 residues. The V gene's germline CDR1 is DFQATT and CDR2 SNEGSKA (reference sequence). With 6 bases clipped from V and 2 bases from J, the junction kept 9 bases outside the gene matches. The CDR3 DNA reads TGCAGTGCCCAGCGGGGCGGGCAGCAAGAGACCCAGTACTTC. This encodes CSAQRGGQQETQYF.

The chain couples TRBV15 to TRBJ2-7, with 8 bases fitting TRBD2. With 0 bases clipped from V and 0 bases from J, the junction kept 7 bases outside the gene matches. The CDR3 runs to 17 residues. CDR1 is LNHNV and CDR2 is YYDKDF in the germline V gene (reference sequence). CDR3 region: CATSRDLSGGSSYEQYF. The CDR3 DNA is TGTGCCACCAGCAGAGATCTAAGCGGGGGTAGCTCCTACGAGCAGTACTTC. The full variable domain, rest sourced from reference TRBV15 and TRBJ2-7, is DAMVIQNPRYQVTQFGKPVTLSCSQTLNHNVMYWYQQKSSQAPKLLFHYYDKDFNNEADTPDNFQSRRPNTSFCFLDIRSPGLGDTAMYLCATSRDLSGGSSYEQYFGPGTRLTVT.

Only a few counts were recorded for this clonotype. The CDR3 nucleotides are TGTGCCAGCAGCTATTCTAGCGGAGAGACCCAGTACTTC. It specifies CASSYSSGETQYF. The chain carries TRBV11-2 and TRBJ2-5, with TRBD2 identical over 7 bases. The germline gives CDR1 SGHAT, CDR2 FQNNGV. This CDR3 has 13 residues. V lost 4 bases, J lost 4 bases, and 3 bases stayed unmatched.

This rearrangement joins TRBV28 to TRBJ2-7, with 12 positions matching TRBD2. The V gene end was trimmed by 6 bases and the J gene end by 4 bases; junction bases not matched to a gene: 4. CDR3 length: 14 amino acids. The germline gives CDR1 MDHEN, CDR2 SYDVKM. The CDR3 DNA sequence: TGTGCCAGCAGGCCAACTAGCGGGAGGTACGAGCAGTACTTC. Translating it yields CASRPTSGRYEQYF.

The table lists this clonotype with a count of one. CDR3 loop: CASSKQIAGAVYGYTF. The CDR3 DNA follows: TGTGCCAGCAGTAAACAAATCGCCGGGGCAGTCTATGGCTACACCTTC. The chain combines TRBV27 with TRBJ1-2, with D perhaps TRBD1 (5 bases). Trimming removed 5 bases at V and 4 bases at J, with 20 bases between. Germline CDR1 reads MNHEY; CDR2 reads SMNVEV (reference sequence). CDR3 length: 16 amino acids.

This clonotype showed up just a few times. The rearrangement joins TRBV6-6 to TRBJ2-1; TRBD2 matches 10 bases. CDR3 size: 16 residues. The J segment lost 0 bases and the V segment lost 6 bases, leaving 5 bases of the junction unmatched. The germline CDR1 and CDR2 sequences are MNHNY and SVGAGI (reference sequence). The CDR3 is CASRNLAGASYNEQFF. Here the CDR3 DNA reads TGTGCCAGCAGAAACCTAGCGGGAGCCTCCTACAATGAGCAGTTCTTC.

The chain has TRBV7-8 and TRBJ1-2, with 10 bases fitting TRBD1. The ends lost 5 bases at V and 4 bases at J; junction bases unmatched: 4. The length of the CDR3 is 14 residues. Germline V gene sequence: CDR1 SGHVS, CDR2 FQNEAQ. CDR3 bases: TGTGCCAGCAGCAATCGGACAGGGGGCTATGGCTACACCTTC. This sequence encodes CASSNRTGGYGYTF.

This clonotype was counted between two and nine times. The rearrangement links TRBV29-1 to TRBJ1-1; D unresolved. This CDR3 has 10 amino acids. V was clipped by 7 bases and J by 7 bases, with 10 bases between them. Looked up from germline, CDR1 is SQVTM and CDR2 is ANQGSEA. DNA of the CDR3: TGCAGCGCAAAGAGGGATGAAGCTTTCTTT. Translating gives CSAKRDEAFF.